This TCR beta chain was retrieved from a study of cytomegalovirus exposure and HLA in healthy donors. Study background: Later, an analysis reported that the 110 or so validation repertoires had used the same platform as the roughly 700 first-cohort repertoires.

TCRdb's copy holds only in-frame clones and misses some; the assay was immunoSEQ multiplex PCR. The sample lists some 190,000 clones, around 86% occurring once. Points on this clone: Its target is not known.

Germline loops: CDR1 MNHNS, CDR2 SASEGT. The CDR3 sequence is 15 residues long. The V and J ends lost 2 bases and 0 bases respectively, with 11 bases between them. General study points: The investigators catalogued 150 to 200 TCR beta chains as cytomegalovirus-associated.

The sequencing sample was made of PBMCs. This clonotype was sampled from a woman between 18 and 30 years old in good health and CMV-seronegative. The V call is TRBV6-1, the J call TRBJ2-7; D might be TRBD2 (6 bases). The DNA for the CDR3 is TGTGCCAGCAGTGAAATTAGCGGAGCCTCCTACGAGCAGTACTTC. Translating it yields CASSEISGASYEQYF.